The next 28 T cell receptor beta chains were all read from a single sample in a study of early T cells in non-severe SARS-CoV-2 infection. Each CDR3 protein is one row after TCRdb ran MiXCR on the 5' RACE reads. The sample holds approximately 81,000 distinct CDR3 sequences, approximately 6% seen once. Sequenced sample: whole blood. Receptors originate from an adult who was a healthcare worker with PCR-confirmed SARS-CoV-2 infection or an uninfected control (not recorded which).

The V call is TRBV3-1, the J call TRBJ2-3; 8 nucleotides align to TRBD2. Looked up from germline, CDR1 is LGHDT and CDR2 is YNNKEL (reference sequence). The J segment lost 2 bases and the V segment lost 2 bases, leaving 6 bases of the junction unmatched. There are 16 residues in the CDR3. CDR3 region: CASSQSGGRNTDTQYF. The CDR3 coding sequence is TGTGCCAGCAGCCAAAGCGGGGGCCGAAACACAGATACGCAGTATTTT.

The chain couples TRBV20-1 to TRBJ2-3; 12 bases are shared with TRBD1. V gave up 6 bases and J gave up 4 bases; unmatched junction bases: 8. Germline assignment: CDR1 DFQATT and CDR2 SNEGSKA (reference sequence). CDR3 length: 15 amino acids. CDR3 DNA sequence: TGCAGTGCCGTACCGGGACAGGGGGCAGCAGATACGCAGTATTTT. Encoded protein: CSAVPGQGAADTQYF.

In this sample, this clonotype turned up many times. Germline and junction disagree at one end, which may indicate a read error. The rearrangement joins TRBV19 to TRBJ2-6; D unresolved. Germline loops: CDR1 LNHDA, CDR2 SQIVND (reference sequence). The CDR3 spans 15 residues. The CDR3 DNA is TGTGCCAGTAGTGTAGAGAGCTCTGGGGCCAACGTCCTGACTTTC. Translating it yields CASSVESSGANVLTF.

This clonotype was observed many times. The chain employs TRBV2 and TRBJ2-1, with 11 nucleotides matching TRBD1. With V trimmed by 6 bases and J by 4 bases, 5 bases remained unmatched. From germline, CDR1 is SNHLY and CDR2 FYNNEI. This CDR3 comprises 15 residues. The CDR3 is CASREDRGRYNEQFF. CDR3 DNA sequence: TGTGCCAGCAGGGAGGACAGGGGGCGTTACAATGAGCAGTTCTTC.

The V gene is TRBV7-8, the J gene TRBJ2-7; no reliable D call. There are 14 residues in the CDR3. CDR1 is SGHVS and CDR2 is FQNEAQ in the germline V gene. V was trimmed by 1 base and J by 2 bases, leaving 9 bases between them. CDR3 coding DNA: TGTGCCAGCAGCTTAGGCAGAGGCGCCTACGAGCAGTACTTC. Translation: CASSLGRGAYEQYF.

This clonotype has ten or more counts. V is TRBV6-5 and J is TRBJ1-1, with unresolved D. Between the trimmed V and J ends, which lost 5 bases and 8 bases, there was a span of 9 bases. CDR3 length equals 11 residues. Germline CDR1 reads MNHEY; CDR2 reads SVGAGI. CDR3 coding DNA: TGTGCCAGCAGTAACGTCAGGGAAGCTTTCTTT. Protein product: CASSNVREAFF.

Within the sample, this clonotype is medium-sized. This rearrangement joins TRBV6-6 to TRBJ2-3; 10 positions agree with TRBD2. The CDR3 has 18 residues. Looked up from germline, CDR1 is MNHNY and CDR2 is SVGAGI (reference sequence). J was trimmed by 0 bases and V by 4 bases; bases with no gene match: 10. CDR3 amino acids: CASSSRRSGLASTDTQYF. The CDR3 DNA is TGTGCCAGCAGTTCCCGAAGGTCGGGACTAGCGAGCACAGATACGCAGTATTTT.

This clonotype has at least ten counts. V is TRBV7-2 and J is TRBJ2-3; the D gene is possibly TRBD2 (6 bases). Trimming shortened V by 3 bases and J by 10 bases, and 11 bases separated the two germline ends. The CDR3 is 12 residues long. Germline loops: CDR1 SGHTA, CDR2 FQGNSA. CDR3 residues: CASSLSRGAQYF. DNA for the CDR3: TGTGCCAGCAGCTTGTCGCGGGGCGCGCAGTATTTT. The full variable domain, rest sourced from reference TRBV7-2 and TRBJ2-3, is GAGVSQSPSNKVTEKGKDVELRCDPISGHTALYWYRQSLGQGLEFLIYFQGNSAPDKSGLPSDRFSAERTGGSVSTLTIQRTQQEDSAVYLCASSLSRGAQYFGPGTRLTVL.

This clonotype has at least ten counts. The rearrangement uses TRBV9 and TRBJ1-1; 8 bases match TRBD1. The J segment lost 7 bases and the V segment lost 2 bases, leaving 4 bases of the junction unmatched. CDR3 length: 13 amino acids. Germline CDR1 SGDLS, CDR2 YYNGEE. The CDR3 sequence is CASSVGQVNEAFF. CDR3 DNA: TGTGCCAGCAGCGTGGGACAGGTGAATGAAGCTTTCTTT.

The sample holds one count of this clonotype. The chain combines TRBV7-2 with TRBJ2-3; tentatively, D is TRBD1 or TRBD2 (5 bases each). CDR1 and CDR2 (germline): SGHTA, FQGNSA. The CDR3 runs to 14 residues. V shed 7 bases and J shed 4 bases, with 15 bases lying between them. The CDR3 region has the DNA TGTGCCAGCACGGGGCGGATGGGCCCAGATACGCAGTATTTT. Translation gives CASTGRMGPDTQYF.

This clonotype was seen many times. The chain links TRBV20-1 to TRBJ2-7; a weak D match, TRBD1 (5 bases). Deletions cut 4 bases from V and 3 bases from J, with 13 bases between. This CDR3 has 13 residues. Germline-derived CDR1 and CDR2 are DFQATT and SNEGSKA (reference sequence). Here the CDR3 reads CSAKHPGNYEQYF. For the CDR3, the DNA is TGCAGTGCTAAACATCCAGGGAACTACGAGCAGTACTTC.

This clonotype was recorded a few times. The rearrangement links TRBV30 to TRBJ2-3; 8 positions match TRBD2. After removal of 0 bases from V and 4 bases from J, the junction contained 12 bases not matched to a gene. CDR3 length: 17 amino acids. Germline loops: CDR1 GTSNPN, CDR2 SVGIG (reference sequence). DNA for the CDR3: TGTGCCTGGAGTGTACTGAGGTTTGCGGGGGGTTCAGATACGCAGTATTTT. This gives the protein CAWSVLRFAGGSDTQYF.

V usage is TRBV9 and J usage is TRBJ2-1, with 9 bases fitting TRBD1. Germline V gives CDR1 SGDLS, CDR2 YYNGEE. The CDR3 has 15 residues. J lost 7 bases, V lost 4 bases, and 9 bases had no gene match. The CDR3 reads CASSQQGTGLNEQFF. CDR3 coding DNA: TGTGCCAGCAGCCAACAGGGGACAGGGTTGAATGAGCAGTTCTTC.

This clonotype was observed a few times. V is TRBV30 and J is TRBJ2-7; D is unclear. The ends were cut back, 0 bases at V and 2 bases at J, with 5 bases in the middle. Germline V gene lookup returns CDR1 GTSNPN and CDR2 SVGIG (reference sequence). The CDR3 is made up of 12 amino acids. CDR3 amino acids: CAWSVRAYEQYF. The CDR3 region has the DNA TGTGCCTGGAGTGTACGGGCCTACGAGCAGTACTTC.

In this sample, this clonotype turned up a few times. V is TRBV5-1 and J is TRBJ2-2, with 9 bases identical to TRBD1. The V segment lost 3 bases and the J segment 0 bases; nucleotides outside the gene matches: 9. The CDR3 contains 18 residues. Germline V gene lookup returns CDR1 SGHRS and CDR2 YFSETQ. CDR3 loop: CASSWLGQGAANTGELFF. The DNA for the CDR3 is TGCGCCAGCAGCTGGTTGGGACAGGGAGCGGCGAACACCGGGGAGCTGTTTTTT.

The chain uses TRBV7-8 and TRBJ2-1, with 9 bases matching TRBD2. The CDR3 is 14 residues long. V dropped 4 bases and J dropped 8; count of bases not matched to a gene: 6. The germline V gene encodes CDR1 SGHVS and CDR2 FQNEAQ. In DNA, the CDR3 is TGTGCCAGCAGCTCGAGCGGGGGGCAGGATGAGCAGTTCTTC. Protein sequence: CASSSSGGQDEQFF.

This clonotype occurred many times. This rearrangement joins TRBV9 to TRBJ2-1; a possible D gene is TRBD2 (6 bases). The CDR3 contains 15 residues. Deletions cut 0 bases from V and 5 bases from J, with 12 bases between. CDR1 SGDLS and CDR2 YYNGEE come from the germline V gene. CDR3 amino acids: CASSVEGLWDNEQFF. CDR3 DNA sequence: TGTGCCAGCAGCGTAGAGGGACTTTGGGACAATGAGCAGTTCTTC.

The rearrangement links TRBV20-1 to TRBJ2-5; 10 nucleotides line up with TRBD1. In germline, CDR1 is DFQATT, CDR2 SNEGSKA (reference sequence). After removal of 4 bases from V and 5 bases from J, the junction contained 7 bases not matched to a gene. This CDR3 spans 14 amino acids. The CDR3 region is CSATTGGEGETQYF. In DNA form, the CDR3 reads TGCAGTGCTACGACAGGGGGCGAGGGGGAGACCCAGTACTTC.

The chain employs TRBV5-1 and TRBJ1-4, with D tentatively TRBD1 (5 bases). CDR1 is SGHRS and CDR2 is YFSETQ in the germline V gene. CDR3 size: 15 residues. The ends were cut back, 4 bases at V and 3 bases at J, with 13 bases in the middle. CDR3 region: CASSPGRGSNEKLFF. The CDR3 DNA reads as TGCGCCAGCAGCCCGGGGCGCGGGTCTAATGAAAAACTGTTTTTT. Using reference TRBV5-1 and TRBJ1-4 for the parts outside the CDR3, the full variable domain is KAGVTQTPRYLIKTRGQQVTLSCSPISGHRSVSWYQQTPGQGLQFLFEYFSETQRNKGNFPGRFSGRQFSNSRSEMNVSTLELGDSALYLCASSPGRGSNEKLFFGSGTQLSVL.

This chain connects TRBV7-8 to TRBJ2-2; TRBD1 might be the D (5 bases). Germline V gene sequence: CDR1 SGHVS, CDR2 FQNEAQ. V lost 4 bases, J lost 1 base, and 13 bases lay in between. The length of the CDR3 is 16 residues. CDR3 sequence reads: CASSWAKQENTGELFF. The DNA for the CDR3 is TGTGCCAGCAGCTGGGCGAAACAGGAGAACACCGGGGAGCTGTTTTTT.

The sample holds a few counts of this clonotype. The gene calls are TRBV6-6 and TRBJ1-5, with D perhaps TRBD1 (5 bases). Trimming cost V 6 bases and J 3 bases, with 12 bases left between them. CDR1 MNHNY and CDR2 SVGAGI come from the germline V gene (reference sequence). This CDR3 spans 14 amino acids. As DNA, the CDR3 is TGTGCCAGCAGATTGGGGGAAAACAATCAGCCCCAGCATTTT. Its protein is CASRLGENNQPQHF.

The chain uses TRBV9 and TRBJ2-3; possibly TRBD1 for D (6 bases). The CDR3 extends over 12 amino acids. Trimming cost V 4 bases and J 6 bases, with 9 bases left between them. Germline V gene data show CDR1 as SGDLS and CDR2 as YYNGEE. In DNA, the CDR3 is TGTGCCAGCAGCCATACAGGGGATACGCAGTATTTT. This sequence encodes CASSHTGDTQYF.

This clonotype was seen at least ten times. The chain recombines TRBV15 with TRBJ2-7; no clear D gene. Germline-derived CDR1 and CDR2 are LNHNV and YYDKDF (reference sequence). The germline V and J ends were trimmed by 0 bases and 6 bases, with 6 bases remaining between them. CDR3 size: 12 residues. The CDR3 bases are TGTGCCACCAGCAGAGATGAGCGCGAGCAGTACTTC. Protein product: CATSRDEREQYF.

This clonotype has just a few counts. This chain uses TRBV4-1 with TRBJ2-5; D is unresolved. Germline V gives CDR1 MGHRA, CDR2 YSYEKL. The CDR3 contains 15 residues. V shed 0 bases and J shed 5 bases, with 13 bases lying between them. CDR3 amino acids: CASSQDRQTWETQYF. The CDR3 bases are TGCGCCAGCAGCCAAGATCGGCAAACCTGGGAGACCCAGTACTTC.

The chain employs TRBV7-6 and TRBJ2-7; weak D call: TRBD2 (5 bases). This CDR3 is 13 amino acids long. Trimming removed 7 bases at V and 1 base at J, with 11 bases between. Germline assignment: CDR1 SGHVS and CDR2 FNYEAQ. CDR3 sequence: CASTRGGSYEQYF. For the CDR3, the DNA is TGTGCCAGCACCAGAGGAGGTTCCTACGAGCAGTACTTC.

The J gene is TRBJ2-7, the V gene TRBV6-6; TRBD1 agrees at 9 bases. The CDR3 has 13 amino acids. The V segment lost 10 bases and the J segment 4 bases; nucleotides outside the gene matches: 8. Germline V gene sequence: CDR1 MNHNY, CDR2 SVGAGI (reference sequence). The CDR3 is CATTGTGMYEQYF. Here the CDR3 DNA reads TGTGCCACCACCGGGACAGGGATGTACGAGCAGTACTTC.

The chain links TRBV28 to TRBJ2-2, with 7 bases that match TRBD1. This CDR3 has 15 amino acids. Germline values: CDR1 MDHEN, CDR2 SYDVKM. V shed 5 bases and J 1 base; nucleotides not matched to a gene: 4. For the CDR3, the DNA is TGTGCCAGCAGTCGGAGGACAGGGAACACCGGGGAGCTGTTTTTT. This translates into CASSRRTGNTGELFF.

This clonotype was seen a few times. The rearrangement joins TRBV30 to TRBJ2-7; D is possibly TRBD1 (5 bases). This CDR3 contains 13 residues. Looked up from germline, CDR1 is GTSNPN and CDR2 is SVGIG (reference sequence). The germline V and J ends were trimmed by 4 bases and 6 bases, with 16 bases remaining between them. The CDR3 bases are TGTGCCTGGACCCTACGGCAGGGTTCCGAGCAGTACTTC. This encodes CAWTLRQGSEQYF.